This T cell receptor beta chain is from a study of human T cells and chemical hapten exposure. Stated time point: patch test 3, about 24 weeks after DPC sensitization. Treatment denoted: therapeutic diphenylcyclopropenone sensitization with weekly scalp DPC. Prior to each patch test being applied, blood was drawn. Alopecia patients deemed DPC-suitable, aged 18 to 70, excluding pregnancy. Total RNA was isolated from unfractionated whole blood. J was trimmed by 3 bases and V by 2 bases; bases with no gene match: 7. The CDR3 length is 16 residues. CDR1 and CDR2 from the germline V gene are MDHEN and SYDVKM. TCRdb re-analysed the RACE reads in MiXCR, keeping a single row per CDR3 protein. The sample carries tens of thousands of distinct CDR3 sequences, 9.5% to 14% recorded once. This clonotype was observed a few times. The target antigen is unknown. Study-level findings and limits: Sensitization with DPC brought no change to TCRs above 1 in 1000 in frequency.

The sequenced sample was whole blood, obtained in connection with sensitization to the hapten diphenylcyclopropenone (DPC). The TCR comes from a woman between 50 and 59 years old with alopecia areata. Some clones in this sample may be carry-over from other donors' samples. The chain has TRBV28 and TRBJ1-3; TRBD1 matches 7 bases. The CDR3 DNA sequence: TGTGCCAGCAGTTTAACCGGCACAGGGGTTGGAAACACCATATATTTT. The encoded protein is CASSLTGTGVGNTIYF.